The 17 T cell receptor beta chains below come from one sample, sequenced in a study of blood T cell repertoires in COVID-19. TCRdb keeps only in-frame clones here, not all; method: immunoSEQ multiplex PCR. The table has roughly 200,000 clones, roughly 82% seen once; the top ten hold about 12%. The sample consisted of PBMCs or T cells enriched from blood (not recorded which). Source of these receptors: a man aged 35 to 55 who had recovered from COVID-19.

V usage is TRBV11-2 and J usage is TRBJ2-5, with 10 bases aligning to TRBD1. The trim removed 5 bases at V and 5 bases at J, leaving 14 bases unmatched. Per the germline V gene, CDR1 is SGHAT and CDR2 is FQNNGV. This CDR3 is built from 17 residues. The CDR3 loop reads CASSRQPTRTGGETQYF. As DNA, the CDR3 is TGTGCCAGCAGCCGCCAACCAACCCGGACAGGGGGGGAGACCCAGTACTTC.

The chain carries TRBV6-4 and TRBJ2-3; a possible D gene is TRBD2 (5 bases). V shed 4 bases and J shed 4 bases, with 12 bases lying between them. There are 14 residues in the CDR3. CDR1 is MRHNA, CDR2 SNTAGT, per germline. CDR3 DNA sequence: TGTGCCAGCAGTGGCGTTGTCGGGGCAGATACGCAGTATTTT. This gives the protein CASSGVVGADTQYF.

This clone has more than one count but fewer than ten. The J gene is TRBJ1-6, the V gene TRBV19; no reliable D call. Germline CDR1 LNHDA, CDR2 SQIVND (reference sequence). Trimming took 5 bases from V and 9 from J, leaving 17 bases between them. The CDR3 runs to 15 residues. CDR3 residues: CASSAWTAEPSPLHF. The CDR3 nucleotides are TGTGCCAGTAGTGCCTGGACTGCGGAACCTTCACCCCTCCACTTT.

V and J are TRBV7-3 and TRBJ2-1, with 13 nucleotides matching TRBD2. The germline gives CDR1 SGHTA, CDR2 FQGTGA. V dropped 5 bases and J dropped 7; count of bases not matched to a gene: 8. The CDR3 runs 16 residues. DNA of the CDR3: TGTGCCAGCAGCCCATCACTAGCGGGAGGGAGTAATGAGCAGTTCTTC. Encoded protein: CASSPSLAGGSNEQFF.

This clone showed up just once. The V and J genes are TRBV29-1 and TRBJ1-1, with 9 bases identical to TRBD1. The CDR3 runs 13 residues. CDR1 and CDR2 from the germline V gene are SQVTM and ANQGSEA. The trim removed 3 bases at V and 7 bases at J, leaving 6 bases unmatched. DNA of the CDR3: TGCAGCGTTGATGAGACAGGGGGAGTTGAAGCTTTCTTT. It translates to CSVDETGGVEAFF.

The J gene is TRBJ2-3, the V gene TRBV4-1; D not resolved. Trimming took off 0 bases at V and 2 bases at J, with 12 bases between the two ends. The CDR3 length is 16 residues. The germline V gene encodes CDR1 MGHRA and CDR2 YSYEKL. The CDR3 nucleotides read TGCGCCAGCAGCCAAGATCGGGTGTATCTCACAGATACGCAGTATTTT. Its translation: CASSQDRVYLTDTQYF.

The chain is built from TRBV4-2 and TRBJ1-6, with D hard to call. The germline CDR1 and CDR2 sequences are LGHNA and YNFKEQ. CDR3 length equals 13 residues. V shed 1 base and J shed 11 bases, with 9 bases lying between them. CDR3 protein: CASSQGPGPPLHF. CDR3 sequence (DNA): TGTGCCAGCAGCCAAGGACCGGGTCCACCCCTCCACTTT.

In this sample, this clone turned up once. The genes are TRBV6-2 or TRBV6-3 and TRBJ2-7, with 10 positions matching TRBD2. V was clipped by 6 bases and J by 7 bases; unmatched bases: 15. This CDR3 has 16 residues. The germline V gene encodes CDR1 MNHEY and CDR2 SVGEGT. Here the CDR3 DNA reads TGTGCCAGCAGCCTAGGGGCGCTAGCGGGAGTATTTGAGCAGTACGTC. This gives the protein CASSLGALAGVFEQYV.

The V and J genes are TRBV7-2 and TRBJ1-1, with D perhaps matching TRBD1 (6 bases). This CDR3 has 14 amino acids. Deletions cut 7 bases from V and 3 bases from J, with 15 bases between. Germline CDR1 SGHTA, CDR2 FQGNSA. CDR3: CASTGGQGYTEAFF. CDR3 coding DNA: TGTGCCAGCACGGGGGGGCAGGGGTACACTGAAGCTTTCTTT.

The gene calls are TRBV5-1 and TRBJ1-1; TRBD1 matches at 7 bases. The CDR3 is made up of 15 amino acids. Trimming removed 0 bases from V and 4 bases from J; junction bases left unmatched: 6. Germline CDR1 reads SGHRS; CDR2 reads YFSETQ. CDR3 nucleotides: TGCGCCAGCAGCTTGGAAAGGGCAGGGGGCACTGAAGCTTTCTTT. Translating gives CASSLERAGGTEAFF.

The genes are TRBV27 and TRBJ2-2, with D possibly TRBD1 on 6 matching bases. Germline-derived CDR1 and CDR2 are MNHEY and SMNVEV (reference sequence). Trimming removed 7 bases at V and 5 bases at J, with 14 bases between. CDR3 size: 14 residues. CDR3: CASTPNRETGELFF. The CDR3 DNA reads as TGTGCCAGCACTCCAAACAGGGAGACCGGGGAGCTGTTTTTT.

This clone has just one count. The J gene is TRBJ2-1, the V gene TRBV9, with D perhaps matching TRBD1 (6 bases). CDR1 and CDR2 from the germline V gene are SGDLS and YYNGEE. With 6 bases removed from V and 4 bases from J, the gap between germline ends came to 20 bases. The CDR3 has 16 amino acids. CDR3 DNA: TGTGCCAGCACCTCAAGTGGGGACAATCGATACAATGAGCAGTTCTTC. It encodes CASTSSGDNRYNEQFF. The variable domain in full, completed from reference TRBV9 and TRBJ2-1, reads DSGVTQTPKHLITATGQRVTLRCSPRSGDLSVYWYQQSLDQGLQFLIQYYNGEERAKGNILERFSAQQFPDLHSELNLSSLELGDSALYFCASTSSGDNRYNEQFFGPGTRLTVL.

This sequence joins TRBV6-2 or TRBV6-3 and TRBJ1-2, with unresolved D. Germline CDR1 MNHEY, CDR2 SVGEGT. Trimming took off 4 bases at V and 11 bases at J, with 20 bases between the two ends. The CDR3 has 14 amino acids. Written as DNA, the CDR3 is TGTGCCAGCAGTTCCGCAGGAACAGCGGCGGGGTACACCTTC. Translation gives CASSSAGTAAGYTF.

V usage is TRBV5-1 and J usage is TRBJ1-4; TRBD1 agrees at 9 bases. V trimming: 0 bases; J trimming: 8 bases; junction bases outside the gene matches: 8. CDR1 and CDR2 (germline): SGHRS, YFSETQ. The length of the CDR3 is 16 residues. The CDR3: CASSLAGTGFGEKLFF. The CDR3 bases are TGCGCCAGCAGCTTGGCGGGGACAGGGTTCGGGGAAAAACTGTTTTTT.

V and J are TRBV6-4 and TRBJ2-3; 10 positions agree with TRBD2. The CDR3 length is 16 residues. V shed 0 bases and J 2 bases; nucleotides not matched to a gene: 2. The germline gives CDR1 MRHNA, CDR2 SNTAGT. The CDR3 protein is CASSDSAGGPTDTQYF. The CDR3 DNA is TGTGCCAGCAGTGACTCAGCGGGAGGGCCCACAGATACGCAGTATTTT.

The rearrangement joins TRBV2 to TRBJ2-3; tentative D call: TRBD1 (6 bases). This CDR3 spans 14 amino acids. V dropped 6 bases and J dropped 3 bases, with 13 bases sitting between them. Germline V gene lookup returns CDR1 SNHLY and CDR2 FYNNEI. CDR3 in DNA: TGTGCCAGCAGGGAACAGGGTGGGACAGATACGCAGTATTTT. The encoded protein is CASREQGGTDTQYF.

V gene TRBV9 combines with J gene TRBJ1-1; 9 bases are shared with TRBD1. The CDR3 extends over 16 amino acids. The germline gives CDR1 SGDLS, CDR2 YYNGEE. J gave up 1 base and V 2 bases, and 6 bases lay outside the gene matches. The CDR3 DNA sequence: TGTGCCAGCAGCGTTTGGACAGGGGTTCCGAACACTGAAGCTTTCTTT. It codes for CASSVWTGVPNTEAFF.